This T cell receptor beta chain appears in the sequencing data of a study of graft-versus-host responses after intestinal transplantation. About the study: Recipients had transplants, and these were multivisceral, liver-intestinal, or isolated intestinal. Once they had received anti-thymocyte globulin induction, all recipients took tacrolimus and steroids for roughly three years.

CDR1 and CDR2 from the germline V gene are LNHDA and SQIVND (reference sequence). Trimming removed 5 bases from V and 8 bases from J; junction bases left unmatched: 8. This CDR3 is built from 15 residues. Only in-frame clones appear in the TCRdb table, and some are missing; sequencing was by immunoSEQ multiplex PCR. The sample includes under 150,000 clones, approximately 92% seen only once; the top ten take about 0.11%. This clone was counted between two and nine times. The target antigen is unknown. Findings and limits, study-wide: Among recipient marrow samples, GvH clones were found; some appeared first in ileum or blood.

The gene calls are TRBV19 and TRBJ2-1; 11 bases align to TRBD1. This clonotype originated in a human donor who received an intestinal transplant. Sequencing used unstimulated CD4+ T cells sorted from spleen or lymph node cells, obtained before intestinal transplant. The CDR3 loop reads CASSFGQGAFDEQFF. The CDR3 DNA follows: TGTGCCAGTAGTTTTGGACAGGGGGCCTTCGATGAGCAGTTCTTC.